This entry is about one TCR beta chain. The data were obtained in a study of blood T cell repertoires in COVID-19. Trimming took off 2 bases at V and 5 bases at J, with 8 bases between the two ends. This CDR3 region has 13 residues. Germline CDR1 KGHDR, CDR2 SFDVKD. Some clones are missing from TCRdb's copy, which holds only in-frame ones; the method was immunoSEQ multiplex PCR. This sample has around 200,000 clones, with around 86% found just once. The chain combines TRBV24-1 with TRBJ1-1; no definite D call. The receptor was derived from a man aged 35 to 55 with active or convalescent COVID-19. The sequenced sample was peripheral blood. The CDR3 reads CATSDSGKTEAFF. In DNA, the CDR3 is TGTGCCACCAGTGATTCGGGGAAAACTGAAGCTTTCTTT.